This T cell receptor (beta chain) was found in a study of T cell responses to AZD1222 COVID-19 vaccine. Whole-study results and caveats: Researchers report vaccine-associated CD4 TCRs spanning spike, with dominance at 160-218 and 743-854. There were mostly white British donors and more females than males, and clonal diversity was possibly underestimated. Only a handful of AZD1222 recipients were seropositive at baseline.

Assay: immunoSEQ multiplex PCR; the TCRdb copy retains only in-frame clones and omits some. Of 90,000 to 150,000 clones in the sample, about nine tenths are singletons; the top ten hold 2.4%. With respect to this clone: Its antigen is not identified.

This CDR3 is 14 amino acids long. Trimming stripped 3 bases from V and 1 base from J, with 9 bases between. Germline V gene sequence: CDR1 MNHNS, CDR2 SASEGT. This TCR derives from an adult in good health. The chain combines TRBV6-1 with TRBJ1-1; D gene ambiguous. Sequencing used peripheral blood, obtained on day 0 of AZD1222 vaccination. CDR3 DNA: TGTGCCAGCAGTGAGTCGGGTAGGAACACTGAAGCTTTCTTT. Amino acids: CASSESGRNTEAFF.